This T cell receptor beta chain is from a study of cytotoxic CD8 clonotypes in ibrutinib-treated CLL. Study in general: The study recorded mean values of around 250,000 productive templates and under 100,000 productive rearrangements per sample. Whole-study findings and limits: Pretreatment clonality was elevated relative to age-matched healthy donors and paralleled circulating CD8+ T-cell counts.

The J segment lost 16 bases and the V segment lost 4 bases, leaving 7 bases of the junction unmatched. The CDR3 covers 11 residues. Germline loops: CDR1 LNHDA, CDR2 SQIVND (reference sequence). Generated by immunoSEQ multiplex PCR, the TCRdb table keeps only in-frame clones and is missing some. The table shows under 150,000 clones, with about 91% occurring only once. About this clone: The antigen is not known.

The sequence was collected from a human donor with chronic lymphocytic leukemia. The material sequenced was PBMCs, taken after 12 months of ibrutinib treatment. V and J are TRBV19 and TRBJ2-1; TRBD1 agrees at 7 bases. This CDR3 reads CASSNTGAYFF. The CDR3 region has the DNA TGTGCCAGTAGTAACACAGGGGCGTACTTCTTC.